Listed here are 15 T cell receptor beta chains from one sample, sequenced in a study of T cell repertoires in cytomegalovirus infection. Each CDR3 protein is one row after TCRdb ran MiXCR on the reads. The data show 160,000 or so distinct CDR3 sequences, less than 25% seen once. Source material: PBMCs. The receptors originated from a human donor in good health (CMV status not recorded). Some clones in this sample may be carry-over from other donors' samples.

This clonotype has at least ten counts. The chain combines TRBV3-1 with TRBJ2-3; D may match TRBD1 or TRBD2 (5 bases each). The CDR3 loop spans 14 amino acids. Trimming removed 3 bases at V and 5 bases at J, with 12 bases between. Germline loops: CDR1 LGHDT, CDR2 YNNKEL (reference sequence). The CDR3 loop is CASSHISGRDTQYF. The CDR3 DNA reads as TGTGCCAGCAGCCATATTTCAGGGAGAGATACGCAGTATTTT.

The chain couples TRBV3-1 to TRBJ2-1, with 9 bases aligning to TRBD1. Per germline, CDR1 LGHDT and CDR2 YNNKEL (reference sequence). This CDR3 has 15 amino acids. V was pared by 4 bases and J by 4 bases, with 5 bases of the junction left unmatched. In DNA form, the CDR3 reads TGTGCCAGCAGCCCGGGGACAGGGAGGTACAATGAGCAGTTCTTC. As protein: CASSPGTGRYNEQFF.

This clonotype has just a few counts. V is TRBV23-1 and J is TRBJ2-2; TRBD1 is a possible D gene (5 bases). TRBV23-1 is an ORF for which the function is uncertain. The CDR3 is made up of 15 amino acids. Trimming pared 4 bases from V and 1 base from J, leaving 10 bases between. The CDR3 protein is CASSPRQGNTGELFF. The CDR3 coding sequence is TGCGCCAGCAGTCCGCGCCAGGGGAACACCGGGGAGCTGTTTTTT.

The genes are TRBV28 and TRBJ1-5, with 8 bases identical to TRBD1. The CDR3 sequence is 15 residues long. Germline values: CDR1 MDHEN, CDR2 SYDVKM. Trimming removed 8 bases from V and 0 bases from J; junction bases left unmatched: 6. In nucleotides, the CDR3 is TGTGCCAGCGTTCAGGGGGCCTATAGCAATCAGCCCCAGCATTTT. As protein: CASVQGAYSNQPQHF.

Details on this clonotype: This may arise from a read error, as a much more abundant clone is one base away. V usage is TRBV5-4 and J usage is TRBJ2-7; weak D call: TRBD2 (6 bases). The CDR3 length is 13 residues. Germline CDR1 and CDR2: SGHNT and YYREEE (reference sequence). Trimming left V 2 bases short and J 3 bases short, with 9 bases between. The CDR3 sequence: CASSFSRGYEQYF. CDR3 DNA: TGTGCCAGCAGCTTTTCGCGGGGCTACGAGCAGTACTTC.

In its sample, this clonotype was seen a few times. The chain uses TRBV12-3 or TRBV12-4 and TRBJ1-5; a weak D match, TRBD1 (5 bases). This CDR3 region has 13 residues. V dropped 6 bases and J dropped 7 bases, with 13 bases sitting between them. CDR3 region: CASSQGRRQPQHF. The CDR3 DNA reads TGTGCCAGCAGCCAGGGACGGAGGCAGCCCCAGCATTTT.

This clonotype was detected only once. The gene calls are TRBV27 and TRBJ2-2, with 8 nucleotides matching TRBD2. The CDR3 has 15 amino acids. After removal of 8 bases from V and 5 bases from J, the junction contained 10 bases not matched to a gene. Germline-derived CDR1 and CDR2 are MNHEY and SMNVEV (reference sequence). The CDR3: CASLAAAGVTGELFF. The CDR3 coding sequence is TGTGCCAGCCTCGCTGCAGCGGGAGTAACCGGGGAGCTGTTTTTT.

The chain combines TRBV4-3 with TRBJ2-3; 9 positions agree with TRBD2. Germline V CDR1 and CDR2: LGHNA, YSLEER. CDR3 length equals 16 residues. The V gene end was trimmed by 4 bases and the J gene end by 8 bases; junction bases not matched to a gene: 13. CDR3 bases: TGCGCCAGCAGCCTAGATTTCGCGGGAGGGCCCGGTACGCAGTATTTT. Its translation is CASSLDFAGGPGTQYF.

In its sample, this clonotype was seen many times. This sequence joins TRBV20-1 and TRBJ2-3; D unclear. The CDR3 extends over 17 amino acids. Per germline, CDR1 DFQATT and CDR2 SNEGSKA (reference sequence). V lost 3 bases and J lost 0, with 19 bases in between. CDR3 nucleotide sequence: TGCAGTGCTAGTCCGATCCTAGGTTTATCTAGCACAGATACGCAGTATTTT. Its protein product is CSASPILGLSSTDTQYF.

The CDR3 nucleotides read TGTGCCAGCAGCTTGGGACAGCCCCTACTGTTAGAGACCCAGTACTTC. This codes for CASSLGQPLLLETQYF. The chain joins TRBV7-9 to TRBJ2-5, with 7 bases aligning to TRBD1. The trim removed 3 bases at V and 4 bases at J, leaving 11 bases unmatched. The CDR3 spans 16 residues. Germline V gene data show CDR1 as SEHNR and CDR2 as FQNEAQ (reference sequence).

This clonotype was detected a few times. The gene calls are TRBV12-3 or TRBV12-4 and TRBJ2-7, with 7 bases that match TRBD1. The CDR3 sequence is 15 residues long. J gave up 5 bases and V 5 bases, and 12 bases lay outside the gene matches. CDR3 sequence (DNA): TGTGCCAGCAGTCCTCCGACAGGGACCCTACACGAGCAGTACTTC. It codes for CASSPPTGTLHEQYF.

CDR3 nucleotide sequence: TGTGCCAGCAGCCGTTGGGGCAGAGGCCTCTCCTACGAGCAGTACTTC. Protein: CASSRWGRGLSYEQYF. J is TRBJ2-7 and V is TRBV5-6, with a weak D call TRBD1 (5 bases). Trimming pared 4 bases from V and 0 bases from J, leaving 17 bases between. The CDR3 sequence is 16 residues long. Germline values: CDR1 SGHDT, CDR2 YYEEEE. The full variable domain, rest sourced from reference TRBV5-6 and TRBJ2-7, is DAGVTQSPTHLIKTRGQQVTLRCSPKSGHDTVSWYQQALGQGPQFIFQYYEEEERQRGNFPDRFSGHQFPNYSSELNVNALLLGDSALYLCASSRWGRGLSYEQYFGPGTRLTVT.

The chain links TRBV14 to TRBJ2-7; perhaps TRBD1 as D (5 bases). Germline V gives CDR1 SGHDN, CDR2 FVKESK. V lost 1 base, J lost 1 base, and 11 bases lay in between. The CDR3 has 15 residues. In nucleotides, the CDR3 is TGTGCCAGCAGCCAAGTAGGTTACAGGTCCTACGAGCAGTACTTC. As protein: CASSQVGYRSYEQYF.

The chain couples TRBV7-9 to TRBJ2-1, with 8 bases aligning to TRBD2. The J segment lost 5 bases and the V segment lost 5 bases, leaving 11 bases of the junction unmatched. This CDR3 has 16 amino acids. Per germline, CDR1 SEHNR and CDR2 FQNEAQ (reference sequence). In DNA form, the CDR3 reads TGTGCCAGCAGCGTGGGGGGGCTAGCGGGTAACAATGAGCAGTTCTTC. It codes for CASSVGGLAGNNEQFF.

With respect to this clonotype: At one end, the junction sequence differs from germline, possibly due to a read error. The V call is TRBV7-3, the J call TRBJ2-5; TRBD1 aligns across 9 bases. This CDR3 region has 14 residues. Germline V lookup: CDR1 SGHTA, CDR2 FQGTGA. Here the CDR3 DNA reads TGTGCCAGCAGCCCTACAGGGGGCGGTGAGAGCCAGTACTTC. This gives the protein CASSPTGGGESQYF.